This entry describes one TCR beta chain. This entry belongs to a study of blood T cell repertoires in COVID-19. Study in general: The samples span acute and convalescent COVID-19 from the United States, Italy and Spain. The analysed material was cDNA or gDNA that came from T cells, B-cell-depleted T cells, or PBMCs.

Unmatched junction bases numbered 6, after V lost 5 bases and J lost 3 bases. The CDR3 extends over 16 amino acids. The germline CDR1 and CDR2 sequences are MNHEY and SVGEGT. In the original processing: Amplification of reference gene primers provided the estimated nucleated cell counts. The repertoire was sequenced with immunoSEQ multiplex PCR; TCRdb's copy has only in-frame clones and lacks some. V, J and clone size reflect that table, while D and trimming were determined from the DNA. In the table there are 130,000 or so clones, approximately 90% of which are singletons. This TCR derives from a woman in her 50s with acute or convalescent COVID-19. Material for sequencing was peripheral blood. This sequence joins TRBV6-2 or TRBV6-3 and TRBJ2-5, with 13 positions matching TRBD2. For the CDR3, the DNA is TGTGCCAGCAGTCCCGCCGGGACTAGCGGGAAAGAGACCCAGTACTTC. It translates to CASSPAGTSGKETQYF.